These 27 T cell receptor beta chains came from one sample sequenced in a study of blood T cells in healthy people across ages. PCR was performed a second time for roughly 7 to 12 cycles using a sample-barcoded 5' primer and a J-beta primer mix. One entry per CDR3 protein results from TCRdb running MiXCR on the 5' RACE reads. The table records 630,000 or so distinct CDR3 sequences, approximately 29% of them present only once. The specimen was blood. The receptors stem from a woman of 80 years or more in good health.

This chain links TRBV5-1 with TRBJ1-5, with unresolved D. Trimming left V 2 bases short and J 4 bases short, with 10 bases between. Germline CDR1 reads SGHRS; CDR2 reads YFSETQ. The CDR3 runs to 14 residues. Here the CDR3 reads CASSFDGKNQPQHF. CDR3 in DNA: TGCGCCAGCAGCTTTGATGGGAAGAATCAGCCCCAGCATTTT.

The chain couples TRBV12-3 or TRBV12-4 to TRBJ1-4; a weak D match, TRBD1 (5 bases). This CDR3 has 13 amino acids. With 3 bases removed from V and 6 bases from J, the gap between germline ends came to 8 bases. Here the CDR3 DNA reads TGTGCCAGCAGTTTGAGGGGACATGAAAAACTGTTTTTT. This codes for CASSLRGHEKLFF.

The chain carries TRBV3-1 and TRBJ2-3; D not certain. Germline lookup yields CDR1 LGHDT and CDR2 YNNKEL (reference sequence). The CDR3 has 16 amino acids. Trimming pared 5 bases from V and 0 bases from J, leaving 15 bases between. CDR3: CASSRFISVSTDTQYF. The CDR3 coding sequence is TGTGCCAGCAGCAGATTTATCAGCGTAAGCACAGATACGCAGTATTTT.

This clonotype was seen only a few times. This chain joins TRBV12-3 or TRBV12-4 and TRBJ2-3; D gene ambiguous. The V end was cut by 7 bases, the J end by 1 base, with 12 bases between. CDR3 length equals 14 residues. The CDR3: CASTKGLGTDTQYF. In nucleotides, the CDR3 is TGTGCCAGCACTAAAGGGCTGGGCACAGATACGCAGTATTTT.

The V and J genes are TRBV7-9 and TRBJ1-5, with no clear D. Trimming removed 4 bases from V and 2 bases from J, with 12 bases in between. CDR1 is SEHNR, CDR2 FQNEAQ, per germline (reference sequence). The length of the CDR3 is 15 residues. CDR3 protein: CASSSLTAGNQPQHF. The CDR3 region has the DNA TGTGCCAGCAGCTCACTAACAGCGGGCAATCAGCCCCAGCATTTT.

This clonotype was picked up one time. The rearrangement uses TRBV20-1 and TRBJ2-7, with 8 bases aligning to TRBD2. This CDR3 has 12 residues. The V gene end was trimmed by 3 bases and the J gene end by 5 bases; junction bases not matched to a gene: 3. Germline V lookup: CDR1 DFQATT, CDR2 SNEGSKA (reference sequence). The CDR3, as DNA: TGCAGTGCTAGGGGGACTAGTGACGAGCAGTACTTC. Its translation: CSARGTSDEQYF.

This clonotype was detected ten times or more. The V gene is TRBV20-1, the J gene TRBJ2-3; 7 bases match TRBD2. CDR1 is DFQATT and CDR2 is SNEGSKA in the germline V gene (reference sequence). The CDR3 runs to 14 residues. CDR3 in amino acids: CGTKTAGGTDTQYF. CDR3 in DNA: TGCGGTACTAAAACGGCGGGGGGCACAGATACGCAGTATTTT.

Details on this clonotype: This may be a read error: a much more frequent sequence differs by one nucleotide. V is TRBV7-2 and J is TRBJ2-5; D might be TRBD1 (5 bases). V gave up 5 bases and J gave up 11 bases, with 27 bases separating them. Germline V gene sequence: CDR1 SGHTA, CDR2 FQGNSA. The CDR3 has 16 amino acids. CDR3 amino acids: CASSQPGPGQYNEQYF. The DNA of the CDR3 is TGTGCCAGCAGCCAACCCGGGCCAGGGCAATACAATGAGCAGTACTTC.

The table lists this clonotype with a few counts. This chain joins TRBV7-3 and TRBJ2-3; a weak D match, TRBD2 (8 bases). The CDR3 has 18 amino acids. Germline V gene data show CDR1 as SGHTA and CDR2 as FQGTGA. The V and J ends lost 0 bases and 1 base respectively, with 17 bases between them. DNA of the CDR3: TGTGCCAGCAGCTTAACCCCAGGGGGTAGCGGGGGCACAGATACGCAGTATTTT. Amino acids: CASSLTPGGSGGTDTQYF.

The CDR3: CATSDLRDGETQYF. DNA of the CDR3: TGTGCCACCAGTGATTTAAGGGATGGGGAGACCCAGTACTTC. The chain uses TRBV24-1 and TRBJ2-5, with D uncertain. CDR1 and CDR2 from the germline V gene are KGHDR and SFDVKD. The CDR3 loop spans 14 amino acids. Trimming removed 1 base at V and 5 bases at J, with 10 bases between.

Of note for this clonotype: Possible read error: a much larger clone is one base away. The chain links TRBV4-1 to TRBJ2-3; D is possibly TRBD1 or TRBD2 (5 bases each). The CDR3 covers 16 residues. CDR1 and CDR2 (germline): MGHRA, YSYEKL. Trimming shortened V by 1 base and J by 5 bases, and 16 bases separated the two germline ends. The CDR3 protein is CASSQGGTPTGDTQYF. The CDR3 DNA reads TGCGCCAGCAGCCAAGGGGGGACGCCTACGGGAGATACGCAGTATTTT.

The rearrangement links TRBV29-1 to TRBJ2-5; D is uncertain. CDR3 length equals 12 residues. Germline V lookup: CDR1 SQVTM, CDR2 ANQGSEA. Between the trimmed V and J ends, which lost 4 bases and 5 bases, there was a span of 11 bases. DNA for the CDR3: TGCAGCGTTGTGGCGTCGGGCGAGACCCAGTACTTC. This translates into CSVVASGETQYF.

As concerns this clonotype: One base away lies a much larger clone, so this may be a sequencing read error. J is TRBJ2-3 and V is TRBV5-6; possibly TRBD1 or TRBD2 for D (5 bases each). V was clipped by 2 bases and J by 4 bases, with 14 bases between them. Germline V lookup: CDR1 SGHDT, CDR2 YYEEEE. The CDR3 extends over 15 amino acids. This CDR3 reads CASSFGGRGADTQYF. The CDR3 nucleotides read TGTGCCAGCAGCTTTGGGGGTAGAGGAGCAGATACGCAGTATTTT.

This clonotype was seen a few times. This chain connects TRBV6-2 or TRBV6-3 to TRBJ1-4, with a tentative D call TRBD1 (5 bases). The germline CDR1 and CDR2 sequences are MNHEY and SVGEGT. The V end lost 6 bases, the J end lost 6 bases, and 17 bases lay between the germline ends. This CDR3 is 15 amino acids long. CDR3 protein: CASRLRGAGDEKLFF. The CDR3 nucleotides read TGTGCCAGCAGACTAAGAGGGGCCGGGGATGAAAAACTGTTTTTT.

The chain uses TRBV4-3 and TRBJ1-1; 10 nucleotides align to TRBD1. Germline lookup yields CDR1 LGHNA and CDR2 YSLEER. The length of the CDR3 is 16 residues. J gave up 0 bases and V 1 base, and 2 bases lay outside the gene matches. CDR3 protein: CASSQGQGAVNTEAFF. CDR3 in DNA: TGCGCCAGCAGCCAAGGACAGGGGGCGGTGAACACTGAAGCTTTCTTT.

The chain is built from TRBV18 and TRBJ1-2; D is undetermined. CDR1 is KGHSH, CDR2 LQKENI, per germline. The CDR3 loop spans 13 amino acids. Between the trimmed V and J ends, which lost 2 bases and 6 bases, there was a span of 10 bases. CDR3 coding DNA: TGTGCCAGCTCACCAGTGAAGACGGATGGCTACACCTTC. Its translation: CASSPVKTDGYTF.

This sequence joins TRBV7-2 and TRBJ1-1; D unclear. Germline values: CDR1 SGHTA, CDR2 FQGNSA. This CDR3 region has 12 residues. In nucleotides, the CDR3 is TGTGCGGCCGGGCTCACCAACACTGAAGCTTTCTTT. This encodes CAAGLTNTEAFF.

This clonotype was seen at least ten times. J is TRBJ2-5 and V is TRBV28; 9 nucleotides align to TRBD2. Per the germline V gene, CDR1 is MDHEN and CDR2 is SYDVKM. The CDR3 sequence is 15 residues long. V gave up 5 bases and J gave up 2 bases; unmatched junction bases: 6. Here the CDR3 DNA reads TGTGCCAGCAGTCCGGAGCGGGGGGTGCAAGAGACCCAGTACTTC. Protein: CASSPERGVQETQYF.

This clonotype turned up a few times. The junction does not match germline at one end; this may be a read error. This chain joins TRBV5-1 and TRBJ1-4; D might be TRBD1 (5 bases). This CDR3 is built from 15 residues. In germline, CDR1 is SGHRS, CDR2 YFSETQ. CDR3 loop: CASSSSVGEMKKLFF. As DNA, the CDR3 is TGTGCCAGCAGCTCTTCGGTAGGGGAAATGAAAAAACTGTTTTTT.

The sample holds many counts of this clonotype. Compared with germline, one end of the junction differs, possibly owing to a read error. J is TRBJ1-1 and V is TRBV7-2; the D is unclear. The CDR3 totals 13 residues. CDR1 and CDR2 from the germline V gene are SGHTA and FQGNSA. For the CDR3, the DNA is TGTGCCAGCACCTTAGACGGGAACACTGAAGCTTTCTTT. It encodes CASTLDGNTEAFF.

This clonotype was counted ten times or more. This chain connects TRBV24-1 to TRBJ2-3, with D possibly being TRBD1 (5 bases). Germline V lookup: CDR1 KGHDR, CDR2 SFDVKD. The CDR3 has 15 residues. V was cut by 2 bases and J by 2 bases, with 10 bases left in between. Here the CDR3 reads CATSDYDRVTDTQYF. Here the CDR3 DNA reads TGTGCCACCAGTGATTATGACAGAGTCACAGATACGCAGTATTTT.

V and J are TRBV30 and TRBJ1-1; TRBD1 agrees at 7 bases. Germline values: CDR1 GTSNPN, CDR2 SVGIG (reference sequence). V was pared by 2 bases and J by 12 bases, with 6 bases of the junction left unmatched. The CDR3 is 11 residues long. The CDR3 sequence is CAWSSRDSPFF. The CDR3 DNA follows: TGTGCCTGGAGTTCCCGGGACAGTCCTTTCTTT.

Ten or more counts support this clonotype. V gene TRBV20-1 combines with J gene TRBJ1-2, with D possibly TRBD1 on 5 matching bases. Germline V gene sequence: CDR1 DFQATT, CDR2 SNEGSKA (reference sequence). The CDR3 sequence is 14 residues long. V lost 0 bases and J 4 bases, leaving 12 bases between the germline ends. The CDR3 DNA sequence: TGCAGTGCTAGAGACGGGAGGGGCTCCTATGGCTACACCTTC. Translating gives CSARDGRGSYGYTF.

CDR3 in amino acids: CASAGDPLYEQYF. As DNA, the CDR3 is TGCGCCAGCGCAGGGGACCCTCTCTACGAGCAGTACTTC. The chain carries TRBV5-1 and TRBJ2-7; a possible D gene is TRBD1 (6 bases). The germline V and J ends were trimmed by 7 bases and 3 bases, with 14 bases remaining between them. Per the germline V gene, CDR1 is SGHRS and CDR2 is YFSETQ. The CDR3 sequence is 13 residues long.

This clonotype was recorded many times. CDR3 protein: CASSIPPGQLTDTQYF. The CDR3 DNA reads TGTGCCAGCAGTATACCACCGGGACAGCTCACAGATACGCAGTATTTT. V is TRBV5-4 and J is TRBJ2-3; 7 bases are shared with TRBD1. This CDR3 has 16 residues. Germline CDR1 SGHNT, CDR2 YYREEE (reference sequence). Trimming took 5 bases from V and 2 from J; bases not matched to a gene: 11.

Turning to this clonotype: A read error may be the cause here, since a much bigger clone is one base away. The CDR3 is CSTRTGNNEQYF. The CDR3 DNA reads as TGCAGTACAAGGACGGGGAACAATGAGCAGTACTTC. The chain recombines TRBV20-1 with TRBJ2-1; TRBD2 is a possible D gene (5 bases). Gene TRBJ2-7 matches the end of the DNA better, so the J call may be wrong. Germline V gives CDR1 DFQATT, CDR2 SNEGSKA (reference sequence). This CDR3 has 12 amino acids.

This clonotype was seen only once. A read error may explain this, as a much larger clone is one base away. The chain recombines TRBV15 with TRBJ2-7; 7 bases align to TRBD2. Looked up from germline, CDR1 is LNHNV and CDR2 is YYDKDF (reference sequence). After removal of 4 bases from V and 3 bases from J, the junction contained 6 bases not matched to a gene. The CDR3 has 14 amino acids. CDR3: CATSKGGGGYEQYF. The DNA for the CDR3 is TGTGCCACCAGCAAGGGCGGGGGAGGCTACGAGCAGTACTTC.